A few counts support the clone carrying this TCR beta chain. This sample is part of a study of blood T cell repertoires in COVID-19. About the research overall: Samples of COVID-19 (acute and convalescent) were obtained from the United States, Italy and Spain. From T cells, B-cell-depleted T cells, or PBMCs came the material, which was cDNA or gDNA.

Assay: immunoSEQ multiplex PCR; the TCRdb copy retains only in-frame clones and omits some. The sample records about 210,000 clones, almost 85% being singletons. CDR1 is KGHDR and CDR2 is SFDVKD in the germline V gene. The CDR3 loop spans 15 amino acids. V gave up 2 bases and J gave up 7 bases; unmatched junction bases: 5. A Seattle source enrolled patients during active infection and followed them longitudinally. This clonotype was obtained from a woman aged 70 to 79 with COVID-19, enrolled during active disease. The chain links TRBV24-1 to TRBJ2-1; 9 bases are shared with TRBD1. Sequencing was performed on peripheral blood. The CDR3 DNA follows: TGTGCCACCAGTGATTCGAACAGGGGGCGTAATGAGCAGTTCTTC. Protein product: CATSDSNRGRNEQFF.